Listed below are T cell receptor beta chains from one sample, sequenced in a study of STAT3 mutations in large granular lymphocyte leukemia. Libraries were prepared by immunoSEQ multiplex PCR; TCRdb keeps only in-frame clonotypes and omits some of them. This table holds approximately 10,000 clones, less than 90% found once. Sequencing used peripheral blood mononuclear cells. All receptors come from an elderly man with T-cell large granular lymphocyte leukemia. Some clones in this sample may be carry-over from other donors' samples. Each CDR3 is given with its conserved first and last residue. A D gene is named only where the DNA matches it firmly. Clone size appears in some rows only: once, few, many, or a class for an expanded clone.

v_call,cdr3_length,clone_size,j_call,d_call,cdr3_aa,cdr3_nt
TRBV4-3,14,NA,TRBJ1-2,NA,CASSQDGSNYGYTF,TGCGCCAGCAGCCAAGACGGATCTAACTATGGCTACACCTTC
TRBV5-1,16,NA,TRBJ2-5,TRBD2,CASSPATSGGRETQYF,TGCGCCAGCAGCCCCGCGACTAGCGGGGGACGAGAGACCCAGTACTTC
TRBV7-3,13,NA,TRBJ2-7,TRBD1,CASSRDRNYEQYF,TGTGCCAGCAGCCGGGACAGAAACTACGAGCAGTACTTC
TRBV7-9,12,NA,TRBJ2-7,NA,CASSSGEGEQYF,TGTGCCAGCAGCTCAGGGGAGGGAGAGCAGTACTTC
TRBV18,16,NA,TRBJ1-3,NA,CASSPLGAFSGNTIYF,TGTGCCAGCTCACCTTTGGGGGCCTTCTCTGGAAACACCATATATTTT
TRBV30,13,NA,TRBJ1-5,NA,CAWSLGANQPQHF,TGTGCCTGGAGTTTGGGCGCCAATCAGCCCCAGCATTTT
TRBV5-1,13,NA,TRBJ2-3,TRBD2,CASSIGYGGVQYF,TGCGCCAGCAGCATTGGGTACGGGGGGGTGCAGTATTTT
TRBV5-6,15,NA,TRBJ2-2,NA,CASSLVGRNTGELFF,TGTGCCAGCAGCTTGGTAGGTCGAAACACCGGGGAGCTGTTTTTT
TRBV11-2,13,NA,TRBJ1-1,NA,CASSLRTTPKAFF,TGTGCCAGCAGCTTACGAACAACACCCAAAGCTTTCTTT
TRBV28,11,NA,TRBJ2-7,NA,CASSPEYEQYF,TGTGCCAGCAGTCCTGAATACGAGCAGTACTTC
TRBV5-4,16,NA,TRBJ2-7,TRBD2,CASSLGLAVRSYEQYF,TGTGCCAGCAGTCTAGGACTAGCGGTTAGGTCCTACGAGCAGTACTTC
TRBV11-2,15,NA,TRBJ2-5,TRBD2,CASSPQGTTGETQYF,TGTGCCAGCAGTCCTCAAGGGACTACCGGGGAGACCCAGTACTTC
TRBV6-1,14,NA,TRBJ1-2,NA,CASSEAIRTYGYTF,TGTGCCAGCAGTGAAGCGATCAGGACTTATGGCTACACCTTC
TRBV5-4,14,NA,TRBJ1-4,NA,CASRRDLGAEKLFF,TGTGCCAGCAGAAGGGACCTAGGGGCAGAAAAACTGTTTTTT
TRBV11-2,15,NA,TRBJ2-7,TRBD1,CASSSRQGASYEQYF,TGTGCCAGCAGCTCCAGGCAGGGGGCTTCCTACGAGCAGTACTTC
TRBV11-2,12,NA,TRBJ1-4,NA,CASTAAAAKLFF,TGTGCCAGCACCGCCGCGGCGGCAAAACTGTTTTTT
TRBV19,14,NA,TRBJ1-1,NA,CASSTLAAGTEAFF,TGTGCCAGTAGTACGCTGGCGGCTGGCACTGAAGCTTTCTTT
TRBV6-6,13,NA,TRBJ1-5,TRBD1,CASRGQGLQPQHF,TGTGCCAGCAGGGGACAGGGACTTCAGCCCCAGCATTTT
TRBV7-8,15,NA,TRBJ1-4,NA,CASSLLSRGREKLFF,TGTGCCAGCAGCTTATTATCCAGGGGAAGAGAAAAACTGTTTTTT
TRBV11-2,14,NA,TRBJ2-1,NA,CASSLGLSYNEQFF,TGTGCCAGCAGCTTGGGGCTATCCTACAATGAGCAGTTCTTC
TRBV25-1,13,NA,TRBJ1-3,NA,CASMSGNVDTIYF,TGTGCCAGCATGTCGGGGAATGTGGACACCATATATTTT
TRBV5-1,14,NA,TRBJ2-3,NA,CASSSSDPTDTQYF,TGCGCCAGCAGCTCCTCCGACCCCACAGATACGCAGTATTTT
TRBV19,16,NA,TRBJ1-1,NA,CASSIALTAANTEAFF,TGTGCCAGTAGTATAGCACTGACCGCGGCCAACACTGAAGCTTTCTTT
TRBV5-4,15,NA,TRBJ2-7,NA,CASRGEAGTPYEQYF,TGTGCCAGCCGAGGGGAGGCGGGTACCCCCTACGAGCAGTACTTC
TRBV14,14,NA,TRBJ2-2,NA,CASRGEARTGELFF,TGTGCCAGCAGGGGCGAAGCGCGAACCGGGGAGCTGTTTTTT
TRBV15,15,NA,TRBJ1-3,NA,CATSRKGRDGNTIYF,TGTGCCACCAGCAGAAAGGGGAGGGATGGAAACACCATATATTTT
TRBV5-1,13,NA,TRBJ1-6,NA,CASSSRDSSPLHF,TGCGCCAGCAGCTCACGGGACTCTTCACCCCTCCACTTT
TRBV7-9,17,NA,TRBJ1-2,NA,CASSQDWGRIGNYGYTF,TGCGCCAGCAGCCAAGATTGGGGCAGGATTGGTAACTATGGCTACACCTTC
TRBV21-1,15,NA,TRBJ1-4,NA,CASSKGGTGDEKLFF,TGTGCCAGCAGCAAAGGGGGGACAGGGGATGAAAAACTGTTTTTT
TRBV28,12,once,TRBJ1-6,NA,CASSLFGRRLHF,TGTGCCAGCAGTTTATTTGGAAGGCGCCTCCACTTT
TRBV6-6,11,NA,TRBJ1-1,NA,CASSPNSEAFF,TGTGCCAGCAGTCCCAACAGTGAAGCTTTCTTT
TRBV20-1,11,NA,TRBJ2-7,NA,CSASMGYEQYF,TGCAGTGCTAGTATGGGGTACGAGCAGTACTTC
TRBV28,14,NA,TRBJ1-2,NA,CASSRGGSNYGYTF,TGTGCCAGCAGTCGAGGGGGGTCTAACTATGGCTACACCTTC
TRBV30,12,once,TRBJ2-1,NA,CAWSPPYNEQFF,TGTGCCTGGAGTCCACCGTACAATGAGCAGTTCTTC
TRBV19,14,NA,TRBJ1-1,NA,CASSIPAVNTEAFF,TGTGCCAGTAGTATTCCCGCAGTGAACACTGAAGCTTTCTTT
TRBV6-6,14,NA,TRBJ2-7,TRBD1,CASSNLDRVGEQYF,TGTGCCAGCAGTAACCTAGACAGGGTCGGCGAGCAGTACTTC
TRBV29-1,12,NA,TRBJ2-1,NA,CSVEASGDEQFF,TGCAGCGTTGAAGCCTCAGGAGATGAGCAGTTCTTC
TRBV7-6,15,NA,TRBJ2-3,TRBD2,CASSSVGLGTDTQYF,TGTGCCAGCAGCTCCGTCGGACTAGGCACAGATACGCAGTATTTT
TRBV5-1,13,NA,TRBJ2-1,NA,CASSIVKAGEQFF,TGCGCCAGCAGCATTGTAAAGGCAGGTGAGCAGTTCTTC
TRBV6-5,13,NA,TRBJ2-7,TRBD1,CASSRQGSYEQYF,TGTGCCAGCAGCCGACAGGGATCCTACGAGCAGTACTTC
TRBV25-1,14,NA,TRBJ2-7,TRBD2,CASSEYGGTYEQYF,TGTGCCAGCAGTGAATACGGGGGGACCTACGAGCAGTACTTC
TRBV7-3,13,NA,TRBJ2-5,NA,CASSLSFRETQYF,TGTGCCAGCAGCTTAAGTTTTAGGGAGACCCAGTACTTC
TRBV11-2,14,NA,TRBJ2-5,NA,CASSNWTATETQYF,TGTGCCAGCAGCAACTGGACGGCGACGGAGACCCAGTACTTC
TRBV12-5,13,NA,TRBJ2-7,NA,CASAPPGSAGGYF,TGTGCTAGTGCCCCACCAGGGTCGGCCGGAGGGTACTTC
TRBV28,14,NA,TRBJ2-4,NA,CASRVEGGPNIQYF,TGTGCCAGCAGGGTCGAGGGGGGTCCAAACATTCAGTACTTC
TRBV20-1,11,NA,TRBJ1-2,NA,CSARGDRGYTF,TGCAGTGCTAGAGGTGACAGGGGCTACACCTTC
TRBV5-4,13,NA,TRBJ2-5,TRBD1,CASSPTGIETQYF,TGTGCCAGCAGCCCGACAGGGATCGAGACCCAGTACTTC